This TCR beta chain was captured in a study of T cell changes during pregnancy in multiple sclerosis. This clone was counted only a few times. TCRdb's copy holds only in-frame clones and misses some; the assay was immunoSEQ multiplex PCR. This table holds 35,000 to 50,000 clones, around four fifths found once. This CDR3 contains 14 residues. V was trimmed by 0 bases and J by 3 bases, leaving 8 bases between them. CDR1 LNHDA and CDR2 SQIVND come from the germline V gene (reference sequence). V is TRBV19 and J is TRBJ1-1; D not certain. The sample was CD4+ T cells from peripheral blood mononuclear cells, taken before pregnancy. The TCR was taken from a female donor with multiple sclerosis, enrolled in a pregnancy study. CDR3 in amino acids: CASSIDIEYTEAFF. CDR3 coding DNA: TGTGCCAGTAGTATAGACATAGAATACACTGAAGCTTTCTTT.